This T cell receptor (beta chain) was found in a study of shared T cell receptors in the human thymus. Assay used: immunoSEQ multiplex PCR; TCRdb lists only in-frame clones, some missing. Here the sample spans hundreds of thousands of clones, about 89% being singletons. The sample was also linked to a second study, of human thymus T cells. That paper notes: Surgeons resected thymus tissue during corrective heart surgery. Thymic and blood repertoires appeared to display a bias in their usage of V and J genes.

Sequences were obtained from thymocytes. The receptor was derived from a boy under two years old with a congenital heart defect.

The CDR3 DNA follows: TGTGCCAGCTCACCTGCTTCGGGGGGCTACACCTTC. Translation: CASSPASGGYTF. V is TRBV18 and J is TRBJ1-2; D gene ambiguous. V was clipped by 3 bases and J by 8 bases, with 10 bases between them. Germline V gene lookup returns CDR1 KGHSH and CDR2 LQKENI. CDR3 length: 12 residues.